This TCR beta chain was profiled in a study of identical twins. Germline lookup yields CDR1 WSHSY and CDR2 SAAADI. Trimming left V 0 bases short and J 2 bases short, with 11 bases between. This CDR3 contains 16 residues. General observations from the study: Researchers caution that invariant MAIT and iNKT cells could partly confound zero-insertion analyses. Fewer insertions characterized abundant cord blood beta clonotypes, whereas memory repertoires showed none.

TCRdb reprocessed the 5' RACE reads with MiXCR, giving one entry per CDR3 protein. The table lists around 250,000 distinct CDR3 sequences, roughly 7.1% of them singletons. In its sample, this clonotype was seen many times. Antigen unknown. This same sample was also part of a study on T cells expressing NK-cell markers.

The TCR sequence derives from a woman aged 18 to 35 in good health. The sequenced sample consisted of CD8+ T cells sorted from blood. The chain employs TRBV10-2 and TRBJ2-1; tentatively, D is TRBD2 (6 bases). CDR3 DNA: TGCGCCAGCAGTGAGTCGCTAGGCGGGACCTACAATGAGCAGTTCTTC. It encodes CASSESLGGTYNEQFF.